This T cell receptor beta chain was obtained from a study of blood T cell repertoires in COVID-19. Across the whole study: Italy, Spain and the United States were the sources of the convalescent and acute COVID-19 samples. T cells, B-cell-depleted T cells, or PBMCs provided the cDNA or gDNA that served as material.

This CDR3 is 15 amino acids long. Germline values: CDR1 LGHDT, CDR2 YNNKEL (reference sequence). With 5 bases clipped from V and 4 bases from J, the junction kept 5 bases outside the gene matches. As processed by the authors: Reference gene primer amplification yielded estimated nucleated cell counts. The data were produced by immunoSEQ multiplex PCR, yet TCRdb's version contains in-frame clones alone and is incomplete. Clone size and V and J calls were adopted from that table, with D and trimming inferred from the DNA. The sample includes 200,000 to 300,000 clones, roughly 86% seen only once; the top ten take less than 4.5%.

This rearrangement joins TRBV3-1 (or the pseudogene TRBV3-2) to TRBJ2-7; 13 bases match TRBD2. Material: peripheral blood. This TCR was sampled from a middle-aged man with acute or convalescent COVID-19. The CDR3 sequence is CASSKGLAGSYEQYF. CDR3 sequence (DNA): TGTGCCAGCAGCAAGGGACTAGCGGGGTCTTACGAGCAGTACTTC.